The 30 T cell receptor beta chains reported below all come from one sample, sequenced in a study of cytomegalovirus exposure and HLA in healthy donors. The PCR used 60 Vbeta and 13 Jbeta primers. The protocol was immunoSEQ multiplex PCR, while the TCRdb copy is restricted to in-frame clones and leaves out a portion. The profile covers about 140,000 clones, with 73% appearing a single time and over 1% taken by the ten largest. The sample consisted of PBMCs. The receptor set was obtained from a woman aged 40 to 50 in good health and CMV-seronegative.

This chain joins TRBV2 and TRBJ1-2; tentative D call: TRBD1 (5 bases). The CDR3 runs to 13 residues. Looked up from germline, CDR1 is SNHLY and CDR2 is FYNNEI. V was cut by 1 base and J by 4 bases, with 7 bases left in between. This CDR3 reads CASSEGGGYGYTF. CDR3 sequence (DNA): TGTGCCAGCAGTGAAGGGGGGGGCTATGGCTACACCTTC.

The J gene is TRBJ1-1, the V gene TRBV9, with no clear D. Germline V gives CDR1 SGDLS, CDR2 YYNGEE. The germline V and J ends were trimmed by 5 bases and 2 bases, with 10 bases remaining between them. The CDR3 spans 13 residues. The CDR3, as DNA: TGTGCCAGCAGTTCCCAAATTAACACTGAAGCTTTCTTT. Translation gives CASSSQINTEAFF.

The V call is TRBV18, the J call TRBJ2-1; D unclear. This CDR3 has 13 residues. Trimming removed 3 bases at V and 7 bases at J, with 10 bases between. CDR1 is KGHSH, CDR2 LQKENI, per germline. CDR3 in amino acids: CASSPSAWNEQFF. DNA of the CDR3: TGTGCCAGCTCACCCTCCGCGTGGAATGAGCAGTTCTTC.

This clone was seen more than once but under ten times. The chain joins TRBV5-6 to TRBJ1-2; D gene uncertain. Trimming took off 0 bases at V and 5 bases at J, with 8 bases between the two ends. Germline V lookup: CDR1 SGHDT, CDR2 YYEEEE. CDR3 length: 13 residues. CDR3 amino acids: CASSLATGYGYTF. CDR3 nucleotide sequence: TGTGCCAGCAGCTTGGCCACGGGGTATGGCTACACCTTC.

The CDR3 DNA is TGTGCCATCAGTGAAATTACGGGGAATTCACCCCTCCACTTT. This codes for CAISEITGNSPLHF. The chain joins TRBV10-3 to TRBJ1-6, with D unresolved. The CDR3 loop spans 14 amino acids. Between the trimmed V and J ends, which lost 3 bases and 7 bases, there was a span of 10 bases. The germline gives CDR1 ENHRY, CDR2 SYGVKD.

The chain employs TRBV9 and TRBJ1-2; 7 bases are a match to TRBD1. This CDR3 contains 15 residues. Germline-derived CDR1 and CDR2 are SGDLS and YYNGEE. V lost 4 bases and J lost 5; bases outside the gene matches: 11. The CDR3 coding sequence is TGTGCCAGCAGCTCCTCGGGGGGGGACAGATATGGCTACACCTTC. This codes for CASSSSGGDRYGYTF. The whole variable domain, remainder taken from reference TRBV9 and TRBJ1-2, is DSGVTQTPKHLITATGQRVTLRCSPRSGDLSVYWYQQSLDQGLQFLIQYYNGEERAKGNILERFSAQQFPDLHSELNLSSLELGDSALYFCASSSSGGDRYGYTFGSGTRLTVV.

V usage is TRBV18 and J usage is TRBJ2-2; possible D gene TRBD2, 6 bases. The CDR3 spans 15 residues. Trimming pared 1 base from V and 6 bases from J, leaving 12 bases between. CDR1 is KGHSH, CDR2 LQKENI, per germline. The CDR3 loop reads CASSPLAARAGELFF. As DNA, the CDR3 is TGTGCCAGCTCACCACTAGCGGCGCGGGCCGGGGAGCTGTTTTTT.

V and J are TRBV19 and TRBJ1-2; TRBD1 matches at 7 bases. This CDR3 is built from 17 residues. The junction had 20 bases not matched to a gene; V was cut back by 7 bases and J by 6 bases. Germline V gene data show CDR1 as LNHDA and CDR2 as SQIVND (reference sequence). This chain's CDR3 is CASKPIRDRANAHGYTF. CDR3 sequence (DNA): TGTGCCAGTAAACCAATTAGAGACAGGGCTAATGCTCATGGCTACACCTTC.

This clone was observed a single time. The V call is TRBV15, the J call TRBJ2-1, with D maybe TRBD2 (6 bases). The germline V and J ends were trimmed by 10 bases and 7 bases, with 20 bases remaining between them. Germline lookup yields CDR1 LNHNV and CDR2 YYDKDF (reference sequence). This CDR3 spans 14 amino acids. CDR3 in DNA: TGTGCCATTCGAGCCCGGGACTCCGGTAATGAGCAGTTCTTC. Its protein is CAIRARDSGNEQFF.

This chain joins TRBV27 and TRBJ1-4; a weak D match, TRBD1 (5 bases). From germline, CDR1 is MNHEY and CDR2 SMNVEV (reference sequence). This CDR3 spans 16 amino acids. V lost 5 bases to trimming and J lost 0 bases, with 13 bases between them. CDR3 nucleotide sequence: TGTGCCAGCAGTCCTAGGGGTCTTGCAACTAATGAAAAACTGTTTTTT. Its translation is CASSPRGLATNEKLFF.

The rearrangement uses TRBV6-6 and TRBJ2-5, with D uncertain. The CDR3 has 12 residues. The germline CDR1 and CDR2 sequences are MNHNY and SVGAGI (reference sequence). V was pared by 5 bases and J by 5 bases, with 9 bases between. CDR3 bases: TGTGCCAGCAGTGGAGACTTGGAGACCCAGTACTTC. Residues: CASSGDLETQYF.

This chain uses TRBV2 with TRBJ1-2; no firm D call. The length of the CDR3 is 13 residues. V gave up 2 bases and J gave up 2 bases, with 6 bases separating them. Germline assignment: CDR1 SNHLY and CDR2 FYNNEI. The CDR3 bases are TGTGCCAGCAGTGAACCACTAAACTATGGCTACACCTTC. This gives the protein CASSEPLNYGYTF.

This clone was seen a few times. V is TRBV25-1 and J is TRBJ1-1; tentatively, D is TRBD1 (6 bases). Looked up from germline, CDR1 is MGHDK and CDR2 is SYGVNS. V lost 4 bases and J 4 bases, leaving 13 bases between the germline ends. The CDR3 totals 14 residues. The CDR3: CASSGSGQLTEAFF. Written as DNA, the CDR3 is TGTGCCAGCAGTGGATCAGGACAGCTCACTGAAGCTTTCTTT.

The rearrangement joins TRBV6-6 to TRBJ2-2, with a weak D call TRBD2 (6 bases). V lost 7 bases, J lost 1 base, and 13 bases lay in between. Germline V CDR1 and CDR2: MNHNY, SVGAGI (reference sequence). The CDR3 contains 15 residues. The CDR3, as DNA: TGTGCCAGCATCCCCCCGGGACTGAACACCGGGGAGCTGTTTTTT. Translation: CASIPPGLNTGELFF.

This rearrangement joins TRBV19 to TRBJ1-2; tentatively, D is TRBD1 (5 bases). Germline CDR1 reads LNHDA; CDR2 reads SQIVND (reference sequence). This CDR3 spans 14 amino acids. Trimming stripped 1 base from V and 2 bases from J, with 8 bases between. Here the CDR3 DNA reads TGTGCCAGTAGTATAGCGGCAGGGAACTATGGCTACACCTTC. This gives the protein CASSIAAGNYGYTF. Supplemented by reference TRBV19 and TRBJ1-2, the full variable domain reads DGGITQSPKYLFRKEGQNVTLSCEQNLNHDAMYWYRQDPGQGLRLIYYSQIVNDFQKGDIAEGYSVSREKKESFPLTVTSAQKNPTAFYLCASSIAAGNYGYTFGSGTRLTVV.

This chain links TRBV6-5 with TRBJ2-1; D unresolved. The CDR3 extends over 16 amino acids. Trimming shortened V by 4 bases and J by 4 bases, and 17 bases separated the two germline ends. CDR1 MNHEY and CDR2 SVGAGI come from the germline V gene. In DNA form, the CDR3 reads TGTGCCAGCAGTTTTCGGCTCCTAGGATTTTACAATGAGCAGTTCTTC. Encoded protein: CASSFRLLGFYNEQFF.

The chain combines TRBV19 with TRBJ2-1; D unresolved. Trimming shortened V by 10 bases and J by 0 bases, and 7 bases separated the two germline ends. Per germline, CDR1 LNHDA and CDR2 SQIVND (reference sequence). This CDR3 region has 12 residues. DNA of the CDR3: TGTGCCACTTGGGCCTCCTACAATGAGCAGTTCTTC. It encodes CATWASYNEQFF.

The rearrangement links TRBV21-1 to TRBJ2-7; TRBD2, the D gene given by the table, was not confirmed from the DNA. TRBV21-1 is noted as a pseudogene. This CDR3 region has 16 residues. CDR3: CASSATSLAGGVRQYV. CDR3 coding DNA: TGTGCCAGCAGCGCCACCTCCCTAGCGGGGGGGGTCCGGCAGTACGTC.

This clone is labeled as medium-sized. The chain uses TRBV6-5 and TRBJ1-5, with TRBD1 as a possible D gene (5 bases). Trimming shortened V by 6 bases and J by 1 base, and 10 bases separated the two germline ends. The CDR3 runs to 14 residues. Germline V gene sequence: CDR1 MNHEY, CDR2 SVGAGI. The CDR3 nucleotides are TGTGCCAGCAGCCCCTGGGGCAGCAATCAGCCCCAGCATTTT. It translates to CASSPWGSNQPQHF.

The chain has TRBV5-4 and TRBJ2-2; TRBD2 matches at 9 bases. CDR1 SGHNT and CDR2 YYREEE come from the germline V gene (reference sequence). The CDR3 covers 15 residues. Trimming took 2 bases from V and 6 from J; bases not matched to a gene: 5. This CDR3 reads CASSLYGGGAGELFF. The CDR3 coding sequence is TGTGCCAGCAGCTTATACGGCGGGGGGGCCGGGGAGCTGTTTTTT.

In DNA form, the CDR3 reads TGCGCCAGCAGCCAAGAGGTGACAGGGAAAATAGACCTCCACTTT. Translating gives CASSQEVTGKIDLHF. V is TRBV4-1 and J is TRBJ1-6, with 7 bases fitting TRBD1. CDR3 length: 15 residues. CDR1 MGHRA and CDR2 YSYEKL come from the germline V gene. With V trimmed by 0 bases and J by 15 bases, 11 bases remained unmatched.

V gene TRBV11-1 combines with J gene TRBJ2-5; D might be TRBD2 (5 bases). The CDR3 totals 13 residues. The V gene's germline CDR1 is SGHAT and CDR2 FQDESV (reference sequence). V dropped 5 bases and J dropped 14 bases, with 21 bases sitting between them. The CDR3 DNA is TGTGCCAGCAGCACCCGGGCCTTTCCGAGGGTTTACTTC. Translation: CASSTRAFPRVYF.

This clone was recorded only once. This chain uses TRBV18 with TRBJ1-5, with a possible D match to TRBD1 (5 bases). CDR3 length: 15 amino acids. CDR1 is KGHSH, CDR2 LQKENI, per germline. The V gene lost 2 bases and the J gene lost 3 bases, with 11 bases spanning the gap. CDR3 sequence reads: CASSPNQGNNQPQHF. The CDR3 DNA reads TGTGCCAGCTCACCAAATCAGGGAAACAATCAGCCCCAGCATTTT. The complete variable domain, with remaining parts taken from reference TRBV18 and TRBJ1-5, reads NAGVMQNPRHLVRRRGQEARLRCSPMKGHSHVYWYRQLPEEGLKFMVYLQKENIIDESGMPKERFSAEFPKEGPSILRIQQVVRGDSAAYFCASSPNQGNNQPQHFGDGTRLSIL.

This chain connects TRBV29-1 to TRBJ2-7; TRBD1 matches 11 bases. The ends lost 6 bases at V and 6 bases at J; junction bases unmatched: 13. This CDR3 region has 15 residues. Germline lookup yields CDR1 SQVTM and CDR2 ANQGSEA. The CDR3 nucleotides read TGCAGCGTATCCGGGACAGGGGGTCCCCACCCCGAGCAGTACTTC. This translates into CSVSGTGGPHPEQYF.

This CDR3 is CASGLDTGDFDNQPQHF. The CDR3 DNA reads as TGTGCTAGTGGTTTGGACACAGGGGACTTTGACAATCAGCCCCAGCATTTT. The chain carries TRBV12-5 and TRBJ1-5; 7 bases match TRBD1. Germline V lookup: CDR1 LGHNT, CDR2 FRNRAP. V lost 1 base, J lost 3 bases, and 9 bases stayed unmatched. This CDR3 is 17 amino acids long.

V gene TRBV28 combines with J gene TRBJ1-4; the D is unclear. Trimming took 3 bases from V and 1 from J, leaving 6 bases between them. Germline CDR1 is MDHEN and CDR2 is SYDVKM. The CDR3 covers 14 residues. The CDR3 sequence: CASSFTETNEKLFF. As DNA, the CDR3 is TGTGCCAGCAGTTTTACAGAAACTAATGAAAAACTGTTTTTT. Combining the CDR3 with reference TRBV28 and TRBJ1-4 gives the whole variable domain DVKVTQSSRYLVKRTGEKVFLECVQDMDHENMFWYRQDPGLGLRLIYFSYDVKMKEKGDIPEGYSVSREKKERFSLILESASTNQTSMYLCASSFTETNEKLFFGSGTQLSVL.

This clone was counted once. V usage is TRBV10-3 and J usage is TRBJ2-3; 8 positions match TRBD1. Trimming took 4 bases from V and 5 from J; bases not matched to a gene: 8. The CDR3 covers 15 residues. The germline gives CDR1 ENHRY, CDR2 SYGVKD. CDR3 region: CAISGTGGVLDTQYF. The CDR3 nucleotides read TGTGCCATCAGTGGTACAGGGGGTGTATTAGATACGCAGTATTTT.

The V and J genes are TRBV19 and TRBJ1-5; D is unclear. The CDR3 totals 16 residues. The V and J ends lost 1 base and 6 bases respectively, with 16 bases between them. Germline CDR1 LNHDA, CDR2 SQIVND (reference sequence). The CDR3 loop is CASSIGIEVHRQPQHF. For the CDR3, the DNA is TGTGCCAGTAGTATAGGCATTGAGGTGCACCGTCAGCCCCAGCATTTT. The full variable domain, in which reference TRBV19 and TRBJ1-5 provide the parts outside the CDR3, is DGGITQSPKYLFRKEGQNVTLSCEQNLNHDAMYWYRQDPGQGLRLIYYSQIVNDFQKGDIAEGYSVSREKKESFPLTVTSAQKNPTAFYLCASSIGIEVHRQPQHFGDGTRLSIL.

The V call is TRBV27, the J call TRBJ2-1; 13 bases agree with TRBD2. This CDR3 is 16 amino acids long. V shed 4 bases, J shed 7 bases, and the junction held 7 bases outside the gene matches. CDR1 and CDR2 (germline): MNHEY, SMNVEV (reference sequence). The CDR3 sequence is CASSSRLAGGYNEQFF. The CDR3 DNA follows: TGTGCCAGCAGTTCTCGACTAGCGGGGGGCTATAATGAGCAGTTCTTC.

The count of this clone is one. The rearrangement uses TRBV28 and TRBJ2-3, with a tentative D call TRBD2 (5 bases). The CDR3 covers 17 residues. The V gene lost 3 bases and the J gene lost 3 bases, with 19 bases spanning the gap. The V gene's germline CDR1 is MDHEN and CDR2 SYDVKM. The CDR3 loop is CASSFTLQLSGTDTQYF. The CDR3 DNA reads as TGTGCCAGCAGTTTCACCCTACAGCTATCGGGGACAGATACGCAGTATTTT.